Following are 3 T cell receptor beta chains from one sample sequenced in a study of blood T cell repertoires in COVID-19. Libraries were prepared by immunoSEQ multiplex PCR; TCRdb keeps only in-frame clonotypes and omits some of them. The data contain 310,000 or so clones, roughly 88% of them seen just once; the ten biggest clones take up roughly 4.1%. The sequenced material came from peripheral blood. Receptors were obtained from a woman between 45 and 65 years old with active or convalescent COVID-19.

This clone has a single count. The chain uses TRBV11-2 and TRBJ1-4; TRBD1 matches 12 bases. CDR1 and CDR2 (germline): SGHAT, FQNNGV. The CDR3 is 16 amino acids. V lost 5 bases, J lost 8 bases, and 9 bases stayed unmatched. CDR3 loop: CASSRDRGLSLEKLFF. As DNA, the CDR3 is TGTGCCAGCAGCCGGGACAGGGGGCTTTCATTGGAAAAACTGTTTTTT.

This chain connects TRBV9 to TRBJ1-3, with 9 bases matching TRBD1. This CDR3 has 18 residues. CDR1 SGDLS and CDR2 YYNGEE come from the germline V gene. V lost 4 bases, J lost 0 bases, and 11 bases stayed unmatched. This chain's CDR3 is CASSFDRGTSNSGNTIYF. The CDR3 DNA reads as TGTGCCAGCAGCTTCGACAGGGGGACATCGAACTCTGGAAACACCATATATTTT.

This chain joins TRBV6-2 or TRBV6-3 and TRBJ1-1; maybe TRBD1 (6 bases). There are 15 residues in the CDR3. V shed 4 bases and J shed 5 bases, with 17 bases lying between them. The germline gives CDR1 MNHEY, CDR2 SVGEGT. The CDR3 region has the DNA TGTGCCAGCAGTTCACACAGGGCGCGTAGGACTGAAGCTTTCTTT. Protein sequence: CASSSHRARRTEAFF.